Listed below are T cell receptor beta chains from one sample, sequenced in a study of lymphopenia after photon versus proton radiotherapy. Libraries were prepared by immunoSEQ multiplex PCR; TCRdb keeps only in-frame clonotypes and omits some of them. The sample includes more than 20,000 clones, less than 90% of them seen just once. Sequences were derived from peripheral blood, sampled from a patient treated with photon-based radiotherapy. The receptors were gathered from a woman between 50 and 59 years old with pancreatic cancer. CDR3s include the opening cysteine and the closing phenylalanine or tryptophan. The D gene is left open where the match is weak. Expanded clones are given a class, and other clones once, few, many or no size at all.

NA	NA	TRBV19	TRBJ1-5	CASSIGTNSNQPQHF	TGTGCCAGTAGTATTGGGACCAATAGCAATCAGCCCCAGCATTTT
NA	NA	TRBV9	TRBJ2-1	CASRAPGSQHNEQFF	TGTGCCAGTAGAGCACCCGGGAGCCAGCACAATGAGCAGTTCTTC
few	NA	TRBV4-1	TRBJ2-2	CASSRSGFGATGELFF	TGCGCCAGCAGCCGCAGCGGGTTTGGGGCCACCGGGGAGCTGTTTTTT
once	NA	TRBV4-3	TRBJ2-5	CASSRVLTGTGETQYF	TGCGCCAGCAGCCGAGTACTCACAGGAACGGGAGAGACCCAGTACTTC
NA	NA	TRBV5-1	TRBJ2-6	CASSFGIQGSSGANVLTF	TGCGCCAGCAGCTTCGGGATACAGGGAAGCTCTGGGGCCAACGTCCTGACTTTC
NA	NA	TRBV29-1	TRBJ1-3	CSGDGGPGNTIYF	TGCAGCGGCGACGGGGGGCCGGGAAACACCATATATTTT
NA	NA	TRBV27	TRBJ2-7	CASSSPGEQYF	TGTGCCAGCAGTTCCCCCGGGGAGCAGTACTTC
NA	TRBD2	TRBV10-1	TRBJ2-2	CASSDKPRLAPRGAGELFF	TGCGCCAGCAGTGATAAGCCTCGCCTCGCGCCCCGGGGGGCCGGGGAGCTGTTTTTT
NA	TRBD1	TRBV4-1	TRBJ2-7	CASSQEEGQGFYEQYF	TGCGCCAGCAGCCAAGAAGAAGGACAGGGTTTCTACGAGCAGTACTTC
NA	TRBD1	TRBV7-2	TRBJ2-6	CASSLQGARSGANVLTF	TGTGCCAGCAGCCTACAGGGGGCCCGCTCTGGGGCCAACGTCCTGACTTTC
NA	NA	TRBV5-1	TRBJ2-5	CASSLDTGVQETQYF	TGCGCCAGCAGCTTGGACACAGGAGTCCAAGAGACCCAGTACTTC
NA	TRBD2	TRBV5-1	TRBJ2-2	CASIASGTNTGELFF	TGCGCCAGCATCGCTAGCGGGACGAACACCGGGGAGCTGTTTTTT
NA	TRBD2	TRBV4-1	TRBJ2-3	CASSQVASGDDRTDTQYF	TGCGCCAGCAGCCAAGTAGCTAGCGGGGACGACCGCACAGATACGCAGTATTTT
few	NA	TRBV30	TRBJ1-2	CAWSLGRYGYTF	TGTGCCTGGAGTCTGGGGAGGTATGGCTACACCTTC
NA	NA	TRBV7-2	TRBJ2-7	CASSLGLGHPGHF	TGTGCCAGCAGCTTAGGGTTAGGACACCCAGGGCACTTC
NA	NA	TRBV7-2	TRBJ2-3	CASSPRTTTSTDTQYF	TGTGCCAGCAGCCCGCGGACTACGACTAGCACAGATACGCAGTATTTT
NA	NA	TRBV5-5	TRBJ1-4	CASKGRGGDEKLFF	TGTGCCAGCAAGGGCAGGGGCGGGGATGAAAAACTGTTTTTT
NA	NA	TRBV6-4	TRBJ2-6	CASSDNSGANVLTF	TGTGCCAGCAGTGACAACTCTGGGGCCAACGTCCTGACTTTC
few	TRBD2	TRBV6-6	TRBJ2-1	CASSPTSGRVGEQFF	TGTGCCAGCAGCCCCACTAGCGGGAGGGTGGGTGAGCAGTTCTTC
NA	NA	TRBV28	TRBJ1-2	CASNDRNYGYTF	TGTGCCAGCAACGACAGGAACTATGGCTACACCTTC
NA	TRBD1	TRBV19	TRBJ1-2	CASSRWQGADGYTF	TGTGCCAGTAGTCGGTGGCAGGGGGCGGATGGCTACACCTTC
NA	NA	TRBV11-2	TRBJ2-3	CASSIRRGGTDTQYF	TGTGCCAGCAGCATAAGAAGGGGAGGCACAGATACGCAGTATTTT
NA	TRBD1	TRBV28	TRBJ2-4	CASSLSPGQGVKNIQYF	TGTGCCAGCAGTTTATCCCCGGGACAGGGGGTCAAAAACATTCAGTACTTC
NA	TRBD1	TRBV27	TRBJ1-1	CASRGGQGATEAFF	TGTGCCAGCAGGGGCGGACAGGGGGCCACTGAAGCTTTCTTT
NA	NA	TRBV9	TRBJ1-1	CASSVSEVATPEAFF	TGTGCCAGCAGCGTCTCAGAGGTCGCGACTCCTGAAGCTTTCTTT
NA	NA	TRBV7-2	TRBJ1-1	CASSGNLNTEAFF	TGTGCCAGCAGCGGCAATTTGAACACTGAAGCTTTCTTT
NA	TRBD1	TRBV27	TRBJ1-2	CASSSGTGGYGYTF	TGTGCCAGCAGTTCCGGGACAGGGGGCTATGGCTACACCTTC
NA	TRBD1	TRBV9	TRBJ2-7	CASSGTGDSSYEQYF	TGTGCCAGCAGCGGGACAGGGGATAGCTCCTACGAGCAGTACTTC
NA	NA	TRBV7-9	TRBJ2-7	CASSTSADEQYF	TGTGCCAGCAGCACCAGCGCTGACGAGCAGTACTTC
once	NA	TRBV19	TRBJ1-5	CASMMGTGNQPQHF	TGTGCCAGTATGATGGGGACGGGCAATCAGCCCCAGCATTTT
NA	TRBD1	TRBV19	TRBJ1-5	CASSGGTGGSNQPQHF	TGTGCCAGTAGTGGGGGGACAGGGGGAAGCAATCAGCCCCAGCATTTT
NA	NA	TRBV6-6	TRBJ2-1	CASSSNSVRFF	TGTGCCAGCAGTTCTAATTCGGTACGGTTCTTC
NA	TRBD1	TRBV29-1	TRBJ2-2	CSAYSPGQGPITGELFF	TGCAGCGCCTATTCACCTGGACAGGGACCGATCACCGGGGAGCTGTTTTTT
NA	NA	TRBV27	TRBJ2-6	CASSKFAWLQSRANVLTF	TGTGCCAGCAGTAAGTTCGCTTGGCTACAAAGTCGGGCCAACGTCCTGACTTTC
NA	NA	TRBV28	TRBJ2-2	CASSRGELFF	TGTGCCAGCAGCCGTGGGGAGCTGTTTTTT
once	TRBD1	TRBV5-4	TRBJ1-2	CASSGTDRVGYGYTF	TGTGCCAGCAGCGGAACGGACAGGGTGGGCTATGGCTACACCTTC
NA	NA	TRBV28	TRBJ1-1	CASSTTGLPGKAFF	TGTGCCAGCAGTACTACGGGACTCCCCGGGAAAGCTTTCTTT
NA	NA	TRBV7-2	TRBJ2-3	CASSLGLVADTQYF	TGTGCCAGCAGCTTAGGGCTAGTGGCAGATACGCAGTATTTT
NA	TRBD2	TRBV9	TRBJ2-5	CASSGQAGGLGETQYF	TGTGCCAGCAGCGGACAAGCGGGAGGGTTGGGAGAGACCCAGTACTTC
NA	NA	TRBV19	TRBJ1-1	CASTSSGWGTEAFF	TGTGCCAGTACCTCGTCAGGCTGGGGCACTGAAGCTTTCTTT
NA	NA	TRBV5-5	TRBJ2-7	CASSIEDEQYF	TGTGCCAGCAGCATTGAGGACGAGCAGTACTTC
few	TRBD2	TRBV30	TRBJ2-3	CAWSEGTVIGRGRAGDTDTQYF	TGTGCCTGGAGTGAAGGGACCGTGATCGGTCGCGGGAGGGCCGGGGACACAGATACGCAGTATTTT
NA	TRBD1	TRBV5-1	TRBJ2-7	CASSLSGTEGYEQYF	TGCGCCAGCAGCTTATCCGGGACAGAGGGATACGAGCAGTACTTC
NA	TRBD1	TRBV4-1	TRBJ2-7	CASSGRDRANVGYEQYF	TGCGCCAGCAGCGGCCGGGACAGGGCTAATGTGGGGTACGAGCAGTACTTC
NA	NA	TRBV5-1	TRBJ2-2	CASDPGRSGTGELFF	TGCGCCAGCGACCCGGGCCGATCAGGAACCGGGGAGCTGTTTTTT
NA	TRBD2	TRBV14	TRBJ2-7	CASSQTSGGYEQYF	TGTGCCAGCAGCCAAACTAGCGGGGGCTACGAGCAGTACTTC
NA	NA	TRBV4-1	TRBJ1-3	CASSQDPPPNSGNTIYF	TGCGCCAGCAGCCAAGATCCCCCCCCGAACTCTGGAAACACCATATATTTT
NA	NA	TRBV11-1	TRBJ2-1	CASSSTAQQFF	TGTGCCAGCAGCTCCACAGCTCAGCAGTTCTTC
NA	NA	TRBV5-6	TRBJ1-2	CASRPTTDTPFYGYTF	TGTGCCAGCAGGCCTACGACAGACACCCCCTTCTATGGCTACACCTTC
NA	TRBD1	TRBV7-3	TRBJ1-3	CASSLGGTAGNTIYF	TGTGCCAGCAGCCTCGGGGGGACAGCTGGAAACACCATATATTTT
NA	NA	TRBV7-2	TRBJ2-1	CASSLNGNGYEQFF	TGTGCCAGCAGCTTAAACGGGAATGGATATGAGCAGTTCTTC
NA	NA	TRBV4-3	TRBJ1-1	CASTRRDGSTEAFF	TGCGCCAGCACCCGACGGGATGGTAGCACTGAAGCTTTCTTT
NA	TRBD1	TRBV7-9	TRBJ2-7	CASSLDETGSSYEQYF	TGTGCCAGCAGCTTAGACGAGACAGGGAGCTCCTACGAGCAGTACTTC
NA	TRBD2	TRBV30	TRBJ2-2	CAWRWSGEGGELFF	TGTGCCTGGAGGTGGAGCGGGGAGGGCGGGGAGCTGTTTTTT